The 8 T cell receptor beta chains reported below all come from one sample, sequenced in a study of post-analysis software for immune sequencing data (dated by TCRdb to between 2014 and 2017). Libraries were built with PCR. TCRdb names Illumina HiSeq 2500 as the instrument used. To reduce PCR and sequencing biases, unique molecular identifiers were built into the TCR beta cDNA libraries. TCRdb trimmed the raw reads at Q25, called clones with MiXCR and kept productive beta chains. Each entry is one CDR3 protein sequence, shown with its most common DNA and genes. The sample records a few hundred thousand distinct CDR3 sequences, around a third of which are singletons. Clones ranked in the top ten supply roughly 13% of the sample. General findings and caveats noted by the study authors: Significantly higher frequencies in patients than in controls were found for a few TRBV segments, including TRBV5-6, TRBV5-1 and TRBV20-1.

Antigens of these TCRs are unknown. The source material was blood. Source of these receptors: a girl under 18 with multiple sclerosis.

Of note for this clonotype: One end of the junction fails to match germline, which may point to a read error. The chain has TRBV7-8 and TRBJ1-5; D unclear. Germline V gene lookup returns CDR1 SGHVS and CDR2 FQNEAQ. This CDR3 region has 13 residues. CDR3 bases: TGTGCCAGCAGCTTAGTGGGGAATCACCCCCAGCATTTT. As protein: CASSLVGNHPQHF.

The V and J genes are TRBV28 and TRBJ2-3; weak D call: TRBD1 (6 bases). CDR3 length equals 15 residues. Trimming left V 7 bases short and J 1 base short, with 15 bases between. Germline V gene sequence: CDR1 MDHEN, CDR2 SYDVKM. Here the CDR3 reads CASTPLPGGTDTQYF. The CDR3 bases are TGTGCCAGCACCCCCCTTCCAGGGGGCACAGATACGCAGTATTTT.

The CDR3 region is CASSLEADSSTDTQYF. CDR3 coding DNA: TGTGCCAGCAGCTTAGAGGCCGATTCTAGCACAGATACGCAGTATTTT. The chain couples TRBV7-2 to TRBJ2-3; unclear D gene. Deletions cut 1 base from V and 0 bases from J, with 11 bases between. The germline gives CDR1 SGHTA, CDR2 FQGNSA. CDR3 length equals 16 residues.

CDR3 region: CSVIGRYLTEAFF. CDR3 nucleotide sequence: TGCAGCGTTATCGGGAGATACCTCACTGAAGCTTTCTTT. This sequence joins TRBV29-1 and TRBJ1-1; D ambiguous. Germline CDR1 is SQVTM and CDR2 is ANQGSEA. Between the trimmed V and J ends, which lost 5 bases and 4 bases, there was a span of 14 bases. The CDR3 spans 13 residues.

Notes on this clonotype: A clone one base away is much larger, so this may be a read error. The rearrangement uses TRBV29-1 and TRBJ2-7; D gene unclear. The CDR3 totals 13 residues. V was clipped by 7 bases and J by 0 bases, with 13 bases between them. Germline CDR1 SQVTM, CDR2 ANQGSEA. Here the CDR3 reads CSALSGYSYEQYF. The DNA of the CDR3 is TGCAGCGCTCTGTCAGGTTACTCCTACGAGCAGTACTTC.

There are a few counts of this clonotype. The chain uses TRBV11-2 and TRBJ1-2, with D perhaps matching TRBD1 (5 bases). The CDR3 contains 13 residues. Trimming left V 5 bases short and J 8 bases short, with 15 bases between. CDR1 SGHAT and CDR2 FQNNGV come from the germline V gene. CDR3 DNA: TGTGCCAGCAGCCCGACCGGGACGACGGGCTACACCTTC. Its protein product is CASSPTGTTGYTF.

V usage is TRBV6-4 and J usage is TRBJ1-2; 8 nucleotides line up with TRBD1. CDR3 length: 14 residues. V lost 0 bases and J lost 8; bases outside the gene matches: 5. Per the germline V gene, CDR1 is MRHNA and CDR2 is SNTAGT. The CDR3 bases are TGTGCCAGCAGTGACTCCGGACAGGGTAACGGCTACACCTTC. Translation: CASSDSGQGNGYTF.

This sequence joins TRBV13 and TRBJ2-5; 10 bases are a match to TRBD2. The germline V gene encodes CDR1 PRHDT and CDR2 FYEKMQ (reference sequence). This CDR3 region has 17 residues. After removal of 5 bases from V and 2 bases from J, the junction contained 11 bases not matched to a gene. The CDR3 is CASSPSGASGGQETQYF. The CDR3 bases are TGTGCCAGCAGCCCTAGTGGGGCTAGCGGGGGTCAAGAGACCCAGTACTTC.